These 10 T cell receptor beta chains share one sample of origin, sequenced in a study of cytomegalovirus exposure and HLA in healthy donors. The PCR made use of 60 Vbeta and 13 Jbeta primers. Profiling relied on immunoSEQ multiplex PCR, and the TCRdb table lists in-frame clones only, not all of them. The data show more than 85,000 clones, approximately 70% seen once. The sequencing input was PBMCs. Receptors were obtained from a man aged 40-49 years in good health and CMV-seronegative.

In its sample, this clone was seen a few times. V is TRBV4-3 and J is TRBJ1-1; 8 positions match TRBD1. CDR1 and CDR2 (germline): LGHNA, YSLEER. This CDR3 has 15 amino acids. J was trimmed by 5 bases and V by 4 bases; bases with no gene match: 9. The CDR3 DNA reads as TGCGCCAGCAGCCGACTCTCACAGGGGGGGACTGAAGCTTTCTTT. Protein sequence: CASSRLSQGGTEAFF.

V is TRBV18 and J is TRBJ2-1, with D possibly being TRBD2 (6 bases). V was cut by 3 bases and J by 0 bases, with 12 bases left in between. The CDR3 is 16 amino acids. The germline V gene has CDR1 KGHSH and CDR2 LQKENI. This chain's CDR3 is CASSPRDFHSYNEQFF. The CDR3 DNA reads TGTGCCAGCTCACCGCGGGACTTCCACTCCTACAATGAGCAGTTCTTC.

The V and J genes are TRBV19 and TRBJ1-5; TRBD1 matches 7 bases. There are 16 residues in the CDR3. Germline CDR1 is LNHDA and CDR2 is SQIVND (reference sequence). The ends lost 2 bases at V and 4 bases at J; junction bases unmatched: 8. The CDR3 DNA follows: TGTGCCAGTAGTATAAATCCGGGACAGCCTAATCAGCCCCAGCATTTT. It specifies CASSINPGQPNQPQHF.

By sample share, this clone is medium-sized. Its ends do not fully match the called genes, so a read error is possible. The CDR3 reads CASNLGMSSGNTIYF. CDR3 DNA sequence: TGTGCCAGCAACTTGGGTATGAGCTCTGGAAACACCATATATTTT. The chain combines TRBV5-6 with TRBJ1-3; no clear D gene. The CDR3 has 15 amino acids. The germline V gene has CDR1 SGHDT and CDR2 YYEEEE.

The rearrangement links TRBV11-2 to TRBJ2-6; no definite D call. Germline V lookup: CDR1 SGHAT, CDR2 FQNNGV. Trimming left V 5 bases short and J 1 base short, with 3 bases between. The CDR3 spans 13 residues. In nucleotides, the CDR3 is TGTGCCAGCAGCCCTTCTGGGGCCAACGTCCTGACTTTC. It encodes CASSPSGANVLTF. Filled out from reference TRBV11-2 and TRBJ2-6, the complete variable domain reads EAGVAQSPRYKIIEKRQSVAFWCNPISGHATLYWYQQILGQGPKLLIQFQNNGVVDDSQLPKDRFSAERLKGVDSTLKIQPAKLEDSAVYLCASSPSGANVLTFGAGSRLTVL.

Worth noting for this clone: Additional DNA sequences in this sample encode the identical CDR3. The V gene is TRBV4-1, the J gene TRBJ1-2, with 8 bases that match TRBD1. The V gene end was trimmed by 0 bases and the J gene end by 7 bases; junction bases not matched to a gene: 4. Germline V gene data show CDR1 as MGHRA and CDR2 as YSYEKL. The CDR3 consists of 14 residues. CDR3: CASSQEDRGGGYTF. The CDR3 nucleotides are TGCGCCAGCAGCCAAGAAGACAGGGGAGGTGGCTACACCTTC.

This chain joins TRBV23-1 and TRBJ2-7; tentatively, D is TRBD2 (6 bases). TRBV23-1 is annotated as an ORF whose role is uncertain. The CDR3 loop spans 15 amino acids. Trimming removed 1 base from V and 1 base from J, with 11 bases in between. Here the CDR3 DNA reads TGCGCCAGCAGTCAATGGCGGGACCCGTCCTACGAGCAGTACTTC. It translates to CASSQWRDPSYEQYF.

The chain is built from TRBV18 and TRBJ1-2, with D unresolved. Germline assignment: CDR1 KGHSH and CDR2 LQKENI. The CDR3 runs to 16 residues. V was pared by 4 bases and J by 0 bases, with 15 bases between. The CDR3 protein is CASSLAPQTSNYGYTF. The CDR3 nucleotides read TGTGCCAGCTCACTAGCGCCCCAAACCTCTAACTATGGCTACACCTTC. The full variable domain, rest sourced from reference TRBV18 and TRBJ1-2, is NAGVMQNPRHLVRRRGQEARLRCSPMKGHSHVYWYRQLPEEGLKFMVYLQKENIIDESGMPKERFSAEFPKEGPSILRIQQVVRGDSAAYFCASSLAPQTSNYGYTFGSGTRLTVV.

The gene calls are TRBV2 and TRBJ2-7, with a weak D call TRBD1 (6 bases). This CDR3 has 11 residues. Germline CDR1 is SNHLY and CDR2 is FYNNEI. V shed 9 bases and J shed 5 bases, with 11 bases lying between them. As DNA, the CDR3 is TGTGCCAGTCCAGGGGAGCACGAGCAGTACTTC. Residues: CASPGEHEQYF.

The chain couples TRBV19 to TRBJ1-2; the D is unclear. The ends were cut back, 2 bases at V and 6 bases at J, with 10 bases in the middle. Germline CDR1 LNHDA, CDR2 SQIVND (reference sequence). The length of the CDR3 is 13 residues. The CDR3, as DNA: TGTGCCAGTAGTATAAACCCGGGGAATGGCTACACCTTC. It yields the protein CASSINPGNGYTF. The whole variable domain, filled in from reference TRBV19 and TRBJ1-2, reads DGGITQSPKYLFRKEGQNVTLSCEQNLNHDAMYWYRQDPGQGLRLIYYSQIVNDFQKGDIAEGYSVSREKKESFPLTVTSAQKNPTAFYLCASSINPGNGYTFGSGTRLTVV.